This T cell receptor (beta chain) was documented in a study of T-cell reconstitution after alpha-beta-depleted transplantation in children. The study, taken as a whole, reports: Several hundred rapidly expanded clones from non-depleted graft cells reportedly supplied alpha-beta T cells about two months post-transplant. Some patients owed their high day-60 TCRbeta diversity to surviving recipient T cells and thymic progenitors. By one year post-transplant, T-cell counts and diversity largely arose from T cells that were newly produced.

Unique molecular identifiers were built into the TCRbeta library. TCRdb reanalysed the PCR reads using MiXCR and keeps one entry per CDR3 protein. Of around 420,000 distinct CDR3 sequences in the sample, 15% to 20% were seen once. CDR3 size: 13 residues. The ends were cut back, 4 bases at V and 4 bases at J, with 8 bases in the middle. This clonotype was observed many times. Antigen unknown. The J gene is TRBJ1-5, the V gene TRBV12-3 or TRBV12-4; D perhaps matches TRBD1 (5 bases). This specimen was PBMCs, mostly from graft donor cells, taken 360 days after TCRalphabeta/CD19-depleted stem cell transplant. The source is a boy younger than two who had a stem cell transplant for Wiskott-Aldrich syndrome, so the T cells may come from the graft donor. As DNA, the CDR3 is TGTGCCAGCAGTTCGCAGGGTAATCAGCCCCAGCATTTT. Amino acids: CASSSQGNQPQHF.